The next 10 T cell receptor beta chains were all read from a single sample in a study of molecular identifiers for immune sequencing clone quantification. Via MiXCR, TCRdb re-called the PCR reads, giving one row per CDR3 protein. The table records approximately 500,000 distinct CDR3 sequences, around 23% of them present only once. Sample: naive CD8+ T cells from blood, with Jurkat cell RNA spiked in. Subset given: FACS-sorted CD8+CD4-CCR7+CD45RA+ naive T cells. These receptors all come from a human donor in good health. Some libraries in this study had Jurkat cell RNA spiked in.

This clonotype has just a few counts. The J gene is TRBJ1-3, the V gene TRBV9, with TRBD1 matching 7 bases. The germline gives CDR1 SGDLS, CDR2 YYNGEE. The CDR3 runs 15 residues. V dropped 5 bases and J dropped 0; count of bases not matched to a gene: 5. CDR3 in DNA: TGTGCCAGCAGTGCCGACAGGGCCTCTGGAAACACCATATATTTT. It encodes CASSADRASGNTIYF.

V usage is TRBV19 and J usage is TRBJ2-3, with D perhaps matching TRBD2 (5 bases). This CDR3 has 14 amino acids. Germline CDR1 LNHDA, CDR2 SQIVND (reference sequence). Trimming left V 11 bases short and J 0 bases short, with 15 bases between. CDR3: CAVSGGSSTDTQYF. Written as DNA, the CDR3 is TGTGCCGTAAGCGGAGGTTCTAGCACAGATACGCAGTATTTT.

V gene TRBV3-2 combines with J gene TRBJ1-1; the tabulated D call, TRBD1, remains unverified against the DNA. TRBV3-2 is noted as a pseudogene. The CDR3 is made up of 18 amino acids. As DNA, the CDR3 is TGTGCCAGCAGCCACGCGGACAGGGGTCATCACATGAACACTGAAGCTTTCTTT. Protein product: CASSHADRGHHMNTEAFF.

This CDR3 reads CARVGGFYEQYF. DNA of the CDR3: TGTGCCAGGGTCGGGGGTTTCTACGAGCAGTACTTC. The chain joins TRBV7-2 to TRBJ2-7; D is possibly TRBD2 (6 bases). The CDR3 is made up of 12 amino acids. The V and J ends lost 9 bases and 3 bases respectively, with 12 bases between them. Germline V gives CDR1 SGHTA, CDR2 FQGNSA.

This clonotype was counted ten times or more. The rearrangement uses TRBV6-5 and TRBJ2-5; a weak D match, TRBD2 (6 bases). V lost 0 bases to trimming and J lost 2 bases, with 10 bases between them. The CDR3 is 15 amino acids. Germline V gives CDR1 MNHEY, CDR2 SVGAGI. The CDR3 loop is CASSYSTGLQETQYF. CDR3 nucleotides: TGTGCCAGCAGTTACTCGACCGGACTACAAGAGACCCAGTACTTC.

Many counts were recorded for this clonotype. The chain uses TRBV9 and TRBJ2-2; TRBD2 might be the D (5 bases). The CDR3 contains 17 residues. CDR1 SGDLS and CDR2 YYNGEE come from the germline V gene. Between the trimmed V and J ends, which lost 0 bases and 4 bases, there was a span of 16 bases. CDR3 sequence (DNA): TGTGCCAGCAGCGTAGGTGGTGGAGGTTTCGGCACCGGGGAGCTGTTTTTT. Its translation: CASSVGGGGFGTGELFF.

There are many counts of this clonotype. The chain employs TRBV9 and TRBJ1-2, with unresolved D. The length of the CDR3 is 14 residues. Germline V gives CDR1 SGDLS, CDR2 YYNGEE. V gave up 0 bases and J gave up 3 bases, with 9 bases separating them. The CDR3, as DNA: TGTGCCAGCAGCGTAGGAGTTGGGGACTATGGCTACACCTTC. The encoded protein is CASSVGVGDYGYTF.

V gene TRBV4-2 combines with J gene TRBJ1-2; D possibly corresponds to TRBD1 (6 bases). The V gene's germline CDR1 is LGHNA and CDR2 YNFKEQ. The CDR3 is 16 amino acids. V was pared by 4 bases and J by 9 bases, with 24 bases between. This CDR3 is CASSPRGTASPLSYTF. CDR3 DNA sequence: TGTGCCAGCAGCCCGAGGGGGACTGCATCGCCATTAAGCTACACCTTC.

This clonotype was recorded a few times. This chain connects TRBV30 to TRBJ1-1; D is unresolved. Germline CDR1 GTSNPN, CDR2 SVGIG (reference sequence). The CDR3 spans 13 residues. V lost 1 base to trimming and J lost 4 bases, with 10 bases between them. CDR3 nucleotides: TGTGCCTGGAGTGCCGACTTCAGCACTGAAGCTTTCTTT. The encoded protein is CAWSADFSTEAFF. The whole variable domain, remainder taken from reference TRBV30 and TRBJ1-1, is SQTIHQWPATLVQPVGSPLSLECTVEGTSNPNLYWYRQAAGRGLQLLFYSVGIGQISSEVPQNLSASRPQDRQFILSSKKLLLSDSGFYLCAWSADFSTEAFFGQGTRLTVV.

This clonotype appeared a few times. The CDR3 sequence: CATETGFGEQYF. CDR3 bases: TGTGCCACAGAAACAGGGTTCGGCGAGCAGTACTTC. The chain links TRBV5-4 to TRBJ2-7, with TRBD1 as a possible D gene (6 bases). The CDR3 consists of 12 residues. Trimming took off 9 bases at V and 6 bases at J, with 16 bases between the two ends. Germline V CDR1 and CDR2: SGHNT, YYREEE (reference sequence).